One sample yielded the 3 T cell receptor beta chains listed below, sequenced in a study of PD-1 blockade in mismatch repair-deficient tumors. Generated by immunoSEQ multiplex PCR, the TCRdb table keeps only in-frame clones and is missing some. Of over 100,000 clones listed, 65% to 80% are singletons. The sample was peripheral blood, taken just over 59 weeks after starting pembrolizumab. The receptors shown here come from an adult with mismatch repair-deficient cancer.

The chain joins TRBV9 to TRBJ2-7; weak D call: TRBD1 (6 bases). The CDR3 spans 15 residues. From germline, CDR1 is SGDLS and CDR2 YYNGEE. V was clipped by 2 bases and J by 2 bases, with 14 bases between them. CDR3 bases: TGTGCCAGCAGCGTTACCGGGACACCCCCCTACGAGCAGTACTTC. It yields the protein CASSVTGTPPYEQYF.

The V and J genes are TRBV14 and TRBJ2-7; TRBD2 aligns across 8 bases. The germline gives CDR1 SGHDN, CDR2 FVKESK. V trimming: 6 bases; J trimming: 4 bases; junction bases outside the gene matches: 11. CDR3 length equals 15 residues. DNA for the CDR3: TGTGCCAGCAGTCCTCACGGGGGGGCGGTGTACGAGCAGTACTTC. It encodes CASSPHGGAVYEQYF.

This CDR3 reads CASSSLTSGLNEQFF. The CDR3 region has the DNA TGTGCCAGCAGCTCCTTGACTAGCGGGTTAAATGAGCAGTTCTTC. This sequence joins TRBV13 and TRBJ2-1; 10 bases line up with TRBD2. CDR3 length equals 15 residues. Trimming removed 4 bases from V and 7 bases from J; junction bases left unmatched: 7. Looked up from germline, CDR1 is PRHDT and CDR2 is FYEKMQ (reference sequence).